This passage covers 18 T cell receptor beta chains from one sample sequenced in a study of T cells after yellow fever vaccination. TCRdb fed the 5' RACE reads into MiXCR, producing one record per CDR3 protein. Seen here are some 420,000 distinct CDR3 sequences, 18% observed once, and the top ten hold 15% to 20%. Sequencing used PBMCs, obtained before the yellow fever booster vaccination. The receptors were gathered from a man between 18 and 35 years old who received the YFV17D yellow fever vaccine.

The chain couples TRBV7-6 to TRBJ1-1, with TRBD1 as a possible D gene (6 bases). CDR1 is SGHVS and CDR2 is FNYEAQ in the germline V gene. This CDR3 is built from 13 residues. V was shortened by 6 bases and J by 6 bases, with 14 bases between the two germline ends. CDR3 amino acids: CASSEQGHAEAFF. CDR3 nucleotides: TGTGCCAGCAGTGAACAGGGTCACGCTGAAGCTTTCTTT.

The chain links TRBV6-5 to TRBJ1-2; D perhaps matches TRBD1 (5 bases). This CDR3 has 13 amino acids. Germline CDR1 and CDR2: MNHEY and SVGAGI. Trimming pared 0 bases from V and 6 bases from J, leaving 8 bases between. The CDR3 loop reads CASSYSRAHGYTF. Written as DNA, the CDR3 is TGTGCCAGCAGTTACTCCAGGGCTCATGGCTACACCTTC.

The chain carries TRBV7-3 and TRBJ2-1; the D gene is possibly TRBD2 (5 bases). The CDR3 is 15 amino acids. Trimming took off 5 bases at V and 2 bases at J, with 13 bases between the two ends. Germline V gene sequence: CDR1 SGHTA, CDR2 FQGTGA. CDR3 residues: CASSPATGTYNEQFF. The CDR3 DNA reads TGTGCCAGCAGCCCAGCGACGGGAACCTACAATGAGCAGTTCTTC.

This clonotype came up a few times. This chain uses TRBV20-1 with TRBJ2-7; D could derive from TRBD1 or TRBD2 (5 bases each). Between the trimmed V and J ends, which lost 3 bases and 3 bases, there was a span of 9 bases. CDR3 size: 12 residues. Germline V gives CDR1 DFQATT, CDR2 SNEGSKA (reference sequence). The CDR3 nucleotides are TGCAGTGCTAGTTCGGGGCTCTACGAGCAGTACTTC. Encoded protein: CSASSGLYEQYF.

The J gene is TRBJ2-7, the V gene TRBV6-1; no definite D call. The CDR3 totals 12 residues. CDR1 MNHNS and CDR2 SASEGT come from the germline V gene. V lost 5 bases, J lost 2 bases, and 7 bases lay in between. The CDR3: CASSPVAYEQYF. The CDR3 coding sequence is TGTGCCAGCAGTCCAGTCGCCTACGAGCAGTACTTC.

Many counts were recorded for this clonotype. The chain uses TRBV7-9 and TRBJ2-2; D could derive from TRBD1 or TRBD2 (5 bases each). Trimming shortened V by 5 bases and J by 4 bases, and 14 bases separated the two germline ends. The CDR3 is 15 amino acids. In germline, CDR1 is SEHNR, CDR2 FQNEAQ (reference sequence). The CDR3 DNA sequence: TGTGCCAGCAGCATCCCGGGGCAGGTCACCGGGGAGCTGTTTTTT. Protein product: CASSIPGQVTGELFF.

The rearrangement links TRBV10-3 to TRBJ2-5, with 8 bases matching TRBD1. CDR1 is ENHRY, CDR2 SYGVKD, per germline. The CDR3 extends over 16 amino acids. Trimming took 2 bases from V and 8 from J; bases not matched to a gene: 13. The CDR3 coding sequence is TGTGCCATCAGTGAGATTGGACAGGGACCCAAGTCCACCCAGTACTTC. Translation: CAISEIGQGPKSTQYF.

V usage is TRBV6-2 or TRBV6-3 and J usage is TRBJ2-5; the D gene could be TRBD1 or TRBD2 (5 bases each). Germline CDR1 is MNHEY and CDR2 is SVGEGT. The CDR3 runs to 15 residues. V shed 6 bases and J shed 2 bases, with 16 bases lying between them. The CDR3 DNA is TGTGCCAGCAGCCAAGAGGGGACGCTGCAAGAGACCCAGTACTTC. It is translated as CASSQEGTLQETQYF.

This clonotype showed up just a few times. V and J are TRBV6-1 and TRBJ2-4, with a possible D match to TRBD1 (6 bases). The CDR3 runs 14 residues. Germline V gene lookup returns CDR1 MNHNS and CDR2 SASEGT. The ends were cut back, 0 bases at V and 6 bases at J, with 9 bases in the middle. The CDR3 DNA reads TGTGCCAGCAGTGAAGCGTTAGGGGGAAACATTCAGTACTTC. Translated: CASSEALGGNIQYF.

CDR3 in DNA: TGTGCCAGCAGCAGGGCGGGGGCGGAAGAGCAGTTCTTC. Translated, it gives CASSRAGAEEQFF. This chain links TRBV3-1 with TRBJ2-1; D possibly corresponds to TRBD2 (7 bases). The ends were cut back, 5 bases at V and 10 bases at J, with 15 bases in the middle. Germline V gene lookup returns CDR1 LGHDT and CDR2 YNNKEL (reference sequence). This CDR3 is built from 13 residues.

CDR3 sequence (DNA): TGTGCCAGCAGTGATATCGGAGCCTACGAGCAGTACTTC. Translation: CASSDIGAYEQYF. The chain employs TRBV6-1 and TRBJ2-7; D is unclear. CDR3 length equals 13 residues. The V end lost 3 bases, the J end lost 2 bases, and 8 bases lay between the germline ends. Germline assignment: CDR1 MNHNS and CDR2 SASEGT.

V is TRBV7-6 and J is TRBJ2-7; 12 positions match TRBD1. The length of the CDR3 is 15 residues. The germline gives CDR1 SGHVS, CDR2 FNYEAQ. V trimming: 4 bases; J trimming: 4 bases; junction bases outside the gene matches: 5. CDR3 sequence: CASSSGTGGGYEQYV. For the CDR3, the DNA is TGTGCCAGCAGCTCCGGGACAGGGGGCGGGTACGAGCAGTACGTC.

This clonotype has more than one count but fewer than ten. The chain is built from TRBV6-4 and TRBJ2-1, with 10 nucleotides matching TRBD2. Germline lookup yields CDR1 MRHNA and CDR2 SNTAGT. J lost 0 bases, V lost 7 bases, and 3 bases had no gene match. CDR3 size: 15 residues. The chain's CDR3 is CASKSGGASYNEQFF. The CDR3 DNA sequence: TGTGCCAGCAAGAGCGGGGGGGCCTCCTACAATGAGCAGTTCTTC.

A single count supports this clonotype. The rearrangement uses TRBV7-9 and TRBJ1-2, with unresolved D. Trimming cost V 3 bases and J 6 bases, with 8 bases left between them. CDR1 and CDR2 from the germline V gene are SEHNR and FQNEAQ (reference sequence). This CDR3 region has 12 residues. The CDR3 spells CASSFPQHGYTF. The DNA of the CDR3 is TGTGCCAGCAGCTTCCCCCAACATGGCTACACCTTC.

This clonotype was counted a few times. This chain uses TRBV29-1 with TRBJ2-1; 9 bases line up with TRBD1. The CDR3 contains 14 residues. Germline V gives CDR1 SQVTM, CDR2 ANQGSEA. The trim removed 5 bases at V and 8 bases at J, leaving 10 bases unmatched. The CDR3 bases are TGCAGCGTTCCTCCCGGGACAGGGATGTATGAGCAGTTCTTC. It translates to CSVPPGTGMYEQFF.

V is TRBV5-1 and J is TRBJ2-2, with no clear D. Germline V CDR1 and CDR2: SGHRS, YFSETQ. The length of the CDR3 is 13 residues. V shed 0 bases and J shed 5 bases, with 5 bases lying between them. The CDR3 sequence is CASSLGWTGELFF. The CDR3, as DNA: TGCGCCAGCAGCTTGGGTTGGACCGGGGAGCTGTTTTTT.

The chain recombines TRBV2 with TRBJ2-2, with unresolved D. The CDR3 sequence is 13 residues long. The germline V and J ends were trimmed by 2 bases and 2 bases, with 3 bases remaining between them. Germline V gene data show CDR1 as SNHLY and CDR2 as FYNNEI. The CDR3 sequence: CASSESNTGELFF. The CDR3 DNA reads TGTGCCAGCAGTGAAAGCAACACCGGGGAGCTGTTTTTT.

The V and J genes are TRBV6-2 or TRBV6-3 and TRBJ2-7; D unclear. This CDR3 region has 12 residues. Trimming left V 6 bases short and J 4 bases short, with 10 bases between. The germline gives CDR1 MNHEY, CDR2 SVGEGT. The CDR3 DNA is TGTGCCAGCAGCCGCCCAACTTACGAGCAGTACGTC. It yields the protein CASSRPTYEQYV.